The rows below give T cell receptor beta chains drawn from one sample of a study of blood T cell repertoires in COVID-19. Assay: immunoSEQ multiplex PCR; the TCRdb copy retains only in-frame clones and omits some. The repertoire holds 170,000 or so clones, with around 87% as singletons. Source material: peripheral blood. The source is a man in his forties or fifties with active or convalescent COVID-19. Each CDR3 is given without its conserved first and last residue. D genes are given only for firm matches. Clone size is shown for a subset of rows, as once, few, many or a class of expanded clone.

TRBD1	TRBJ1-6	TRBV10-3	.	AISDRDRVSSPLH
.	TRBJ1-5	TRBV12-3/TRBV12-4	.	ASSYTSQPQH
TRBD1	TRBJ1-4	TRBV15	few	ATSRVWDRGSNEKLF
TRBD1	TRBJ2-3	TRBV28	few	ASQGSRTGTDTQY
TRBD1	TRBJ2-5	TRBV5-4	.	ASSHPGQGRETQY
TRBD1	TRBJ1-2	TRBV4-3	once	ASSTSSGTGVTSSNYGYT
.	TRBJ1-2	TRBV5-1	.	ASSHMKGAGYT
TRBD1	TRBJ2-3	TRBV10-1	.	ASSGTGGSTDTQY
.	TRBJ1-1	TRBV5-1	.	ASSLLGWRGTEAF
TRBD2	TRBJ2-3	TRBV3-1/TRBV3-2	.	ASSQEAGGGDTQY
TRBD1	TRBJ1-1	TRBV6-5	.	ATGPGTGFEAF
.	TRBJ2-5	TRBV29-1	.	SVDATGQETQY
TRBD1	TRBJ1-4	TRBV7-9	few	ASSLTGGENEKLF
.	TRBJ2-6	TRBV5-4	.	ASSPSGRSGANVLT
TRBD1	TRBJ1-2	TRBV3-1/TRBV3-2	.	ASRGTEKDYGYT
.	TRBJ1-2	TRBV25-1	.	ASSDRLRSRGYT
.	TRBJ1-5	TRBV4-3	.	ASSQTYRENQPQH